This T cell receptor beta chain originates from a study of beta chain features in type 1 diabetes. Study-level findings and limits: All four CD4+ subsets from Type 1 diabetes patients carried moderately but significantly shorter TCRB CDR3s.

Isolated RNA was reverse transcribed in full, so expressed TCRB transcripts were sequenced. TCRdb's copy holds only in-frame clones and misses some; the assay was immunoSEQ multiplex PCR. The sample lists 240,000 or so clones; 11% to 15% were seen once. A note on this clone: The antigen is not known.

V was trimmed by 6 bases and J by 4 bases, leaving 13 bases between them. The germline gives CDR1 SGHTA, CDR2 FQGNSA. The CDR3 sequence is 15 residues long. What was sequenced was naive CD4+ T cells from blood. V gene TRBV7-2 combines with J gene TRBJ2-6; tentative D call: TRBD2 (6 bases). This clonotype originated in a man aged 25-45 years with type 1 diabetes. CDR3 protein: CASSQEGTGANVLTF. As DNA, the CDR3 is TGTGCCAGCAGTCAGGAGGGAACCGGGGCCAACGTCCTGACTTTC.